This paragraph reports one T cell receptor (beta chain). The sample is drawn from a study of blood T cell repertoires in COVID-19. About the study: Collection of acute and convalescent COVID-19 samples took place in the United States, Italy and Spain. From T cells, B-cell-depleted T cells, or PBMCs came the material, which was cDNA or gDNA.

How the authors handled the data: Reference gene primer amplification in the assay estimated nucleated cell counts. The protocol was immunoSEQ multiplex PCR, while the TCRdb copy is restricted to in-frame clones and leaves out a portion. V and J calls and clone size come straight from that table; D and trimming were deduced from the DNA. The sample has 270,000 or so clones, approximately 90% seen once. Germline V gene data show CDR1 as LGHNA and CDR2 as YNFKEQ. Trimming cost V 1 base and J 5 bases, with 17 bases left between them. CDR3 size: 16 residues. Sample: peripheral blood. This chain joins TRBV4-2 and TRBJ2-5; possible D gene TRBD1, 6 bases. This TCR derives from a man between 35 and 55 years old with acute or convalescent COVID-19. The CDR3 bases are TGTGCCAGCAGCCAAGGCCAGCGTAGGGGGATGGAGACCCAGTACTTC. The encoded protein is CASSQGQRRGMETQYF.